Shown below are 5 T cell receptor beta chains from a single sample sequenced in a study of post-analysis software for immune sequencing data. The antigens of these receptors remain unknown. General study findings and limits: Higher frequency in patients than in controls was seen for about five TRBV segments, with TRBV5-6, TRBV5-1 and TRBV20-1 among them.

Unique molecular identifiers were built into the TCR beta cDNA libraries. TCRdb analysed the PCR reads with MiXCR anew, one entry per CDR3 protein. Of some 690,000 distinct CDR3 sequences in the sample, approximately 60% are singletons; the top ten hold about 11%. The sample comprised blood. The receptors originated from a girl aged 2 to 10 with multiple sclerosis.

A few counts support this clonotype. This rearrangement joins TRBV10-3 to TRBJ2-7; D is perhaps TRBD1 (6 bases). Germline CDR1 reads ENHRY; CDR2 reads SYGVKD. This CDR3 contains 16 residues. The V end lost 0 bases, the J end lost 1 base, and 13 bases lay between the germline ends. CDR3 DNA sequence: TGTGCCATCAGTGAGTCAACCGGGGACACATCCTACGAGCAGTACTTC. It encodes CAISESTGDTSYEQYF.

The chain couples TRBV11-2 to TRBJ1-2; 12 bases map to TRBD1. Germline CDR1 is SGHAT and CDR2 is FQNNGV. The J segment lost 8 bases and the V segment lost 4 bases, leaving 8 bases of the junction unmatched. There are 15 residues in the CDR3. DNA for the CDR3: TGTGCCAGCAGCTCGCCGGGACAGGGGGCTATCGGCTACACCTTC. This sequence encodes CASSSPGQGAIGYTF. Filled out from reference TRBV11-2 and TRBJ1-2, the complete variable domain reads EAGVAQSPRYKIIEKRQSVAFWCNPISGHATLYWYQQILGQGPKLLIQFQNNGVVDDSQLPKDRFSAERLKGVDSTLKIQPAKLEDSAVYLCASSSPGQGAIGYTFGSGTRLTVV.

The V gene is TRBV11-3, the J gene TRBJ2-4; 12 positions agree with TRBD2. The V and J ends lost 0 bases and 3 bases, in that order; junction bases with no gene match: 6. The CDR3 spans 18 residues. The germline gives CDR1 SGHNT, CDR2 YENEEA. The CDR3 is CASSLEPTSGGGKNIQYF. The CDR3 coding sequence is TGTGCCAGCAGCTTAGAGCCGACTAGCGGGGGCGGCAAAAACATTCAGTACTTC.

This clonotype was detected a few times. This chain joins TRBV4-2 and TRBJ2-3; tentatively, D is TRBD1 or TRBD2 (6 bases each). The CDR3 is 18 amino acids. Per the germline V gene, CDR1 is LGHNA and CDR2 is YNFKEQ. V gave up 0 bases and J gave up 2 bases, with 18 bases separating them. In nucleotides, the CDR3 is TGTGCCAGCAGCCAAGAATCGGGGGCTGGCGCTATCACAGATACGCAGTATTTT. Translated: CASSQESGAGAITDTQYF.

This clonotype is a singleton in its sample. V usage is TRBV2 and J usage is TRBJ2-7; 10 positions match TRBD1. Germline V lookup: CDR1 SNHLY, CDR2 FYNNEI. CDR3 size: 14 residues. Trimming at V came to 6 bases and at J to 0 bases, leaving 2 bases not matched to a gene. CDR3 amino acids: CASRDRGSSYEQYF. In DNA, the CDR3 is TGTGCCAGCAGGGACAGGGGGAGCTCCTACGAGCAGTACTTC.